These 28 T cell receptor beta chains came from one sample sequenced in a study of regulatory T cells in long-lasting Graves disease. Researchers made TCR beta libraries by using iRepertoire HTBI primers and running Arm-PCR on CDR3 regions. TCRdb re-analysed the multiplex PCR reads in MiXCR, keeping a single row per CDR3 protein. Of around 450,000 distinct CDR3 sequences listed, roughly 21% are singletons. Regarding time point: persistent/refractory GD, antithyroid drugs over 5 years with positive TRAb. The TCR library was made from RNA extracted from PBMCs. The material was peripheral blood mononuclear cells (PBMCs), obtained when the disease was refractory, from a patient treated with antithyroid drugs. The receptors come from a female donor with Graves disease.

A few counts support this clonotype. This clone may be a read error of a much larger clone one base away. The V gene is TRBV7-2, the J gene TRBJ2-2, with D perhaps TRBD2 (5 bases). CDR1 is SGHTA, CDR2 FQGNSA, per germline. V was cut by 0 bases and J by 1 base, with 6 bases left in between. The CDR3 length is 15 residues. CDR3 DNA sequence: TGTGCCAGCAGCTTAGCGAGGGAGAACACCGGGGAGCTGTTTTTT. Residues: CASSLARENTGELFF.

The V and J genes are TRBV5-6 and TRBJ1-2; no definite D call. Trimming removed 0 bases at V and 4 bases at J, with 10 bases between. The CDR3 spans 14 residues. CDR1 SGHDT and CDR2 YYEEEE come from the germline V gene. The CDR3 protein is CASSLADTLYGYTF. CDR3 bases: TGTGCCAGCAGCTTGGCTGATACCCTCTATGGCTACACCTTC.

For this clonotype: Just one base apart from a much larger clone, this may be a read error. The chain joins TRBV4-3 to TRBJ2-7; TRBD2 aligns across 7 bases. V dropped 4 bases and J dropped 5; count of bases not matched to a gene: 11. The length of the CDR3 is 15 residues. Germline CDR1 reads LGHNA; CDR2 reads YSLEER. This CDR3 is CASSRDSGGRNEQYF. The CDR3, as DNA: TGCGCCAGCAGCCGAGATTCGGGGGGTCGCAACGAGCAGTACTTC.

The J gene is TRBJ2-2, the V gene TRBV7-3; D uncertain. Germline V gives CDR1 SGHTA, CDR2 FQGTGA. Trimming cost V 1 base and J 8 bases, with 5 bases left between them. The CDR3 has 12 amino acids. CDR3 DNA: TGTGCCAGCAGCTTAAACGGGGGGGAGCTGTTTTTT. Translated, it gives CASSLNGGELFF.

The gene calls are TRBV7-3 and TRBJ2-2; TRBD2 matches at 8 bases. Germline CDR1 is SGHTA and CDR2 is FQGTGA. V lost 5 bases, J lost 6 bases, and 8 bases stayed unmatched. The length of the CDR3 is 15 residues. CDR3 bases: TGTGCCAGCAGCCCCGCGGGGGGTCTATCCGGGGAGCTGTTTTTT. This gives the protein CASSPAGGLSGELFF.

This chain links TRBV6-5 with TRBJ2-1; a weak D match, TRBD2 (6 bases). Germline assignment: CDR1 MNHEY and CDR2 SVGAGI. V lost 0 bases and J lost 0, with 9 bases in between. The CDR3 loop spans 16 amino acids. The CDR3 DNA reads TGTGCCAGCAGTTACTCATCCGGGAGCTCCTACAATGAGCAGTTCTTC. Encoded protein: CASSYSSGSSYNEQFF.

This clonotype showed up just a few times. CDR3 in amino acids: CASGAGGNYGYTF. The CDR3 nucleotides read TGTGCCAGCGGTGCGGGGGGTAACTATGGCTACACCTTC. The chain uses TRBV6-1 and TRBJ1-2; tentatively, D is TRBD1 (5 bases). Per germline, CDR1 MNHNS and CDR2 SASEGT. V dropped 8 bases and J dropped 1 base, with 11 bases sitting between them. The CDR3 contains 13 residues.

Ten or more counts support this clonotype. This sequence joins TRBV20-1 and TRBJ2-5; no reliable D call. Germline CDR1 is DFQATT and CDR2 is SNEGSKA (reference sequence). The CDR3 contains 11 residues. Trimming stripped 7 bases from V and 1 base from J, with 7 bases between. The CDR3 coding sequence is TGCAGTGGTGGGCCCCAAGAGACCCAGTACTTC. This codes for CSGGPQETQYF.

This clonotype was seen many times. CDR3 in amino acids: CSARRDSSQETQYF. The CDR3 DNA reads TGCAGTGCTCGACGGGACAGTAGCCAAGAGACCCAGTACTTC. The rearrangement joins TRBV20-1 to TRBJ2-5; 7 bases agree with TRBD1. The V segment lost 5 bases and the J segment 1 base; nucleotides outside the gene matches: 7. Germline V gene lookup returns CDR1 DFQATT and CDR2 SNEGSKA (reference sequence). The CDR3 has 14 amino acids.

Turning to this clonotype: This likely reflects a read error, since a far larger clone is one base away. This CDR3 is missing its conserved last phenylalanine or tryptophan, likely due to a read error. The CDR3 loop reads CASSGRGEETQYS. The CDR3 DNA reads TGTGCCAGCAGCGGCAGGGGGGAAGAGACCCAGTACTCC. V gene TRBV2 combines with J gene TRBJ2-5; D is possibly TRBD1 (7 bases). The CDR3 sequence is 13 residues long. CDR1 SNHLY and CDR2 FYNNEI come from the germline V gene. V lost 6 bases and J lost 3, with 11 bases in between.

This clonotype was picked up a small number of times. The gene calls are TRBV13 and TRBJ1-2, with TRBD1 matching over 8 bases. V was clipped by 5 bases and J by 2 bases; unmatched bases: 7. This CDR3 spans 15 amino acids. CDR1 and CDR2 (germline): PRHDT, FYEKMQ (reference sequence). This CDR3 reads CASSLRTGPNYGYTF. The CDR3 region has the DNA TGTGCCAGCAGCCTAAGGACAGGGCCGAACTATGGCTACACCTTC.

This clonotype was recorded at least ten times. V gene TRBV6-5 combines with J gene TRBJ1-5; no clear D gene. Germline CDR1 is MNHEY and CDR2 is SVGAGI. The CDR3 is 15 residues long. V lost 2 bases and J lost 0, with 8 bases in between. The CDR3 bases are TGTGCCAGCAGTTACGCGGGTTATAGCAATCAGCCCCAGCATTTT. Its protein is CASSYAGYSNQPQHF.

A few counts support this clonotype. The chain links TRBV15 to TRBJ1-5, with 7 bases aligning to TRBD1. Germline values: CDR1 LNHNV, CDR2 YYDKDF (reference sequence). The CDR3 is 15 residues long. The junction had 6 bases not matched to a gene; V was cut back by 0 bases and J by 7 bases. The CDR3 nucleotides are TGTGCCACCAGCAGAGAACGAGCAGGGGGACAGCCCCAGCATTTT. Residues: CATSRERAGGQPQHF. Combining the CDR3 with reference TRBV15 and TRBJ1-5 gives the whole variable domain DAMVIQNPRYQVTQFGKPVTLSCSQTLNHNVMYWYQQKSSQAPKLLFHYYDKDFNNEADTPDNFQSRRPNTSFCFLDIRSPGLGDTAMYLCATSRERAGGQPQHFGDGTRLSIL.

This clonotype was seen a handful of times. V usage is TRBV29-1 and J usage is TRBJ2-7; D is unresolved. This CDR3 has 12 residues. The V gene's germline CDR1 is SQVTM and CDR2 ANQGSEA. The V and J ends lost 5 bases and 0 bases respectively, with 8 bases between them. Here the CDR3 DNA reads TGCAGCGTTAGTCAAGACTCCTACGAGCAGTACTTC. This codes for CSVSQDSYEQYF.

CDR3 sequence: CASSSPSGDFYNEQFF. CDR3 nucleotide sequence: TGTGCCAGCAGCTCTCCTAGCGGGGACTTCTACAATGAGCAGTTCTTC. The chain employs TRBV7-2 and TRBJ2-1; 9 bases are shared with TRBD2. Germline V lookup: CDR1 SGHTA, CDR2 FQGNSA. The CDR3 covers 16 residues. V shed 4 bases, J shed 3 bases, and the junction held 7 bases outside the gene matches. Filled out from reference TRBV7-2 and TRBJ2-1, the complete variable domain reads GAGVSQSPSNKVTEKGKDVELRCDPISGHTALYWYRQSLGQGLEFLIYFQGNSAPDKSGLPSDRFSAERTGGSVSTLTIQRTQQEDSAVYLCASSSPSGDFYNEQFFGPGTRLTVL.

This clonotype was seen many times. The rearrangement joins TRBV28 to TRBJ2-3, with D unresolved. V lost 8 bases, J lost 4 bases, and 10 bases lay in between. The CDR3 is made up of 12 amino acids. In germline, CDR1 is MDHEN, CDR2 SYDVKM. The CDR3 spells CASGSSADTQYF. The DNA of the CDR3 is TGTGCCAGCGGTTCTAGTGCAGATACGCAGTATTTT.

The chain joins TRBV6-2 or TRBV6-3 to TRBJ1-4; no clear D. Trimming left V 6 bases short and J 4 bases short, with 12 bases between. CDR3 size: 14 residues. The germline CDR1 and CDR2 sequences are MNHEY and SVGEGT. In nucleotides, the CDR3 is TGTGCCAGCAGCGGGAAGGGAGGTAATGAAAAACTGTTTTTT. Translation gives CASSGKGGNEKLFF.

V usage is TRBV20-1 and J usage is TRBJ2-2, with D possibly called TRBD1 or TRBD2 (5 bases each). Germline CDR1 and CDR2: DFQATT and SNEGSKA (reference sequence). CDR3 length: 15 residues. The germline V and J ends were trimmed by 3 bases and 3 bases, with 14 bases remaining between them. The CDR3 nucleotides are TGCAGTGCTAGTCCGGGGACGCAATACACCGGGGAGCTGTTTTTT. Translation: CSASPGTQYTGELFF.

This clonotype has at least ten counts. The rearrangement links TRBV7-6 to TRBJ2-2; D unresolved. Looked up from germline, CDR1 is SGHVS and CDR2 is FNYEAQ. The CDR3 extends over 12 amino acids. Between the trimmed V and J ends, which lost 2 bases and 7 bases, there was a span of 5 bases. The CDR3 is CASSLWGGELFF. Here the CDR3 DNA reads TGTGCCAGCAGCTTATGGGGCGGGGAGCTGTTTTTT.

This rearrangement joins TRBV6-2 or TRBV6-3 to TRBJ2-1, with TRBD2 matching 8 bases. The CDR3 sequence is 18 residues long. Germline V CDR1 and CDR2: MNHEY, SVGEGT. V gave up 7 bases and J gave up 0 bases; unmatched junction bases: 14. CDR3 bases: TGTGCCAGCACCCCCGGCGGATTAGCGGGATCCTCCTACAATGAGCAGTTCTTC. Protein: CASTPGGLAGSSYNEQFF.

This clonotype was observed a handful of times. The chain recombines TRBV6-1 with TRBJ2-5; 9 nucleotides match TRBD1. This CDR3 comprises 14 residues. The ends lost 7 bases at V and 4 bases at J; junction bases unmatched: 7. CDR1 is MNHNS, CDR2 SASEGT, per germline. For the CDR3, the DNA is TGTGCCAGCACCGAAAGGACAGGGGCAGAGACCCAGTACTTC. Protein sequence: CASTERTGAETQYF.

To note about this clonotype: One junction end does not reproduce the germline sequence, and a read error may be involved. This chain connects TRBV20-1 to TRBJ2-6; D may correspond to TRBD1 or TRBD2 (5 bases each). Germline-derived CDR1 and CDR2 are DFQATT and SNEGSKA (reference sequence). The CDR3 is made up of 15 amino acids. CDR3 in DNA: TGCAGTGCTAGGGGGACGGGCTCTGGGGCCGACGTCCTGACTTTC. Translated: CSARGTGSGADVLTF.

This clonotype was counted ten times or more. The CDR3 bases are TGTGCCAGCAGTTCGACAGTAGAGACCCAGTACTTC. This encodes CASSSTVETQYF. The rearrangement links TRBV28 to TRBJ2-5, with a tentative D call TRBD1 (5 bases). CDR1 and CDR2 (germline): MDHEN, SYDVKM. Trimming took off 4 bases at V and 4 bases at J, with 7 bases between the two ends. The CDR3 consists of 12 residues.

This chain joins TRBV20-1 and TRBJ1-1, with D possibly matching TRBD1 (5 bases). V was shortened by 3 bases and J by 0 bases, with 14 bases between the two germline ends. Germline V gene data show CDR1 as DFQATT and CDR2 as SNEGSKA (reference sequence). There are 15 residues in the CDR3. The CDR3 reads CSARPDRPMNTEAFF. CDR3 nucleotides: TGCAGTGCTAGGCCCGACAGACCGATGAACACTGAAGCTTTCTTT.

A word on this clonotype: Possible read error: a much larger clone is one base away. The chain is built from TRBV5-1 and TRBJ2-2; no firm D call. V dropped 4 bases and J dropped 4 bases, with 8 bases sitting between them. The germline V gene encodes CDR1 SGHRS and CDR2 YFSETQ. This CDR3 has 13 residues. The CDR3 coding sequence is TGCGCCAGCAGCCCACAGAGCACCGGGGAGCTGTTTTTT. The encoded protein is CASSPQSTGELFF.

Ten or more counts support this clonotype. The rearrangement links TRBV2 to TRBJ2-2; no clear D. V lost 6 bases, J lost 1 base, and 9 bases lay in between. CDR1 and CDR2 from the germline V gene are SNHLY and FYNNEI. The CDR3 contains 14 residues. CDR3 protein: CASSLEENTGELFF. The CDR3 DNA sequence: TGTGCCAGCAGCCTAGAGGAGAACACCGGGGAGCTGTTTTTT.

Regarding this clonotype: A much larger clone differs from this one at a single base, so this may be a read error. The CDR3 bases are TGTGCCAGCAGTTTAACTCCCGGGGCCGGGAAGCTGTTTTTT. Translation: CASSLTPGAGKLFF. The V call is TRBV28, the J call TRBJ2-2; D might be TRBD1 or TRBD2, each matching 5 bases. The CDR3 is 14 residues long. Germline V gene lookup returns CDR1 MDHEN and CDR2 SYDVKM.

This clonotype has a handful of counts. The chain joins TRBV5-6 to TRBJ1-1; no clear D. Trimming shortened V by 2 bases and J by 4 bases, and 15 bases separated the two germline ends. The CDR3 length is 15 residues. CDR1 SGHDT and CDR2 YYEEEE come from the germline V gene. DNA of the CDR3: TGTGCCAGCAGCTTTACGCTCTGGGCCGGCACTGAAGCTTTCTTT. Translating gives CASSFTLWAGTEAFF.